Listed below are T cell receptor beta chains from one sample, sequenced in a study of Ad26.COV2.S vaccination and SARS-CoV-2 variants. TCRdb's table, derived via immunoSEQ multiplex PCR, lists solely in-frame clones and lacks some. The data contain about 680,000 clones, 80% to 90% of them seen just once; the ten biggest clones take up approximately 1.5%. The sequencing here drew on peripheral blood, taken in a trial of Ad26.COV2.S vaccine versus placebo. The source is a person aged 18-60 years who received the Ad26.COV2.S COVID-19 vaccine or a placebo. Each CDR3 is given with its conserved first and last residue. D genes are given only for firm matches. For some rows the clone size is stated as once, few or many, or as a class when expanded; others skip it.

CDR3	DNA	J	V	D	size
CASSQGAGGLVNEQFF	TGTGCCAGTAGTCAAGGAGCGGGAGGTCTTGTCAATGAGCAGTTCTTC	TRBJ2-1	TRBV19	TRBD2	NA
CASSPPASGAYNEQFF	TGCGCCAGCAGCCCTCCCGCTAGCGGGGCCTACAATGAGCAGTTCTTC	TRBJ2-1	TRBV5-1	TRBD2	NA
CATAQTQYF	TGTGCCACCGCCCAGACCCAGTACTTC	TRBJ2-5	TRBV24-1	NA	NA
CATSKRAFMRDRGFYEQYF	TGTGCCACCAGCAAGAGAGCTTTTATGCGGGACAGGGGTTTCTACGAGCAGTACTTC	TRBJ2-7	TRBV15	TRBD1	NA
CASSYQEPGLGNPIYF	TGTGCCAGCAGTTACCAAGAACCGGGACTAGGGAACCCCATATATTTT	TRBJ1-3	TRBV6-5	NA	NA
CSASLDRGDNSPLHF	TGCAGTGCTAGTCTAGACAGGGGGGATAATTCACCCCTCCACTTT	TRBJ1-6	TRBV20-1	TRBD1	few
CSAVVIEQFF	TGCAGTGCCGTAGTCATTGAGCAGTTCTTC	TRBJ2-1	TRBV20-1	NA	NA
CASSWTKETQYF	TGTGCCAGCAGTTGGACAAAAGAGACCCAGTACTTC	TRBJ2-5	TRBV6-2/TRBV6-3	NA	NA
CASRRGTVNEQFF	TGTGCCAGCAGGCGAGGGACGGTCAATGAGCAGTTCTTC	TRBJ2-1	TRBV6-5	NA	NA
CASSPGGPQHF	TGTGCCAGCAGTCCTGGAGGGCCCCAGCATTTT	TRBJ1-5	TRBV2	NA	NA
CASSLGGTGNYEQYF	TGCGCCAGCAGCTTGGGAGGGACAGGGAATTACGAGCAGTACTTC	TRBJ2-7	TRBV5-1	TRBD1	NA
CATSDSREQFF	TGTGCCACCAGTGACTCGCGGGAGCAGTTCTTC	TRBJ2-1	TRBV24-1	NA	NA
CASSYSERGVIF	TGTGCCAGCAGTTACTCGGAGCGGGGGGTTATCTTC	TRBJ2-7	TRBV6-6	TRBD2	NA
CASSPPGQGGGYTF	TGTGCCAGCTCACCACCGGGACAGGGGGGGGGCTACACCTTC	TRBJ1-2	TRBV18	TRBD1	few
CASSSRGSGQGAEAFF	TGTGCCAGCAGCTCAAGGGGATCCGGCCAGGGTGCTGAAGCTTTCTTT	TRBJ1-1	TRBV7-2	NA	NA
CASSEEMLAGGPGAQYF	TGTGCCAGCAGTGAAGAGATGCTAGCGGGGGGGCCGGGGGCGCAGTATTTT	TRBJ2-3	TRBV2	TRBD2	NA
CASSPGLYEQYF	TGTGCCAGCTCCCCAGGGTTATACGAGCAGTACTTC	TRBJ2-7	TRBV18	NA	NA